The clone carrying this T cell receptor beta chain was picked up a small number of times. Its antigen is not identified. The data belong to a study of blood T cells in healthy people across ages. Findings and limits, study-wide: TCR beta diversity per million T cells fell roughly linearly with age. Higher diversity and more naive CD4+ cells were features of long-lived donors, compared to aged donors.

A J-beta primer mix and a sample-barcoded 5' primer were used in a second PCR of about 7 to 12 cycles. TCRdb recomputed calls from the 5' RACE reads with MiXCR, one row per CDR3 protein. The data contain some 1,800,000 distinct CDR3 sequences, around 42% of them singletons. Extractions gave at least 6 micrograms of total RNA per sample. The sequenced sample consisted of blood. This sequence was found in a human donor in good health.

CDR3 protein: CASRGPEKLFF. The DNA of the CDR3 is TGTGCCAGCAGGGGACCCGAAAAACTGTTTTTT. V and J are TRBV25-1 and TRBJ1-4, with D perhaps matching TRBD1 (5 bases). The V end lost 6 bases, the J end lost 8 bases, and 7 bases lay between the germline ends. The CDR3 has 11 amino acids. Germline loops: CDR1 MGHDK, CDR2 SYGVNS.